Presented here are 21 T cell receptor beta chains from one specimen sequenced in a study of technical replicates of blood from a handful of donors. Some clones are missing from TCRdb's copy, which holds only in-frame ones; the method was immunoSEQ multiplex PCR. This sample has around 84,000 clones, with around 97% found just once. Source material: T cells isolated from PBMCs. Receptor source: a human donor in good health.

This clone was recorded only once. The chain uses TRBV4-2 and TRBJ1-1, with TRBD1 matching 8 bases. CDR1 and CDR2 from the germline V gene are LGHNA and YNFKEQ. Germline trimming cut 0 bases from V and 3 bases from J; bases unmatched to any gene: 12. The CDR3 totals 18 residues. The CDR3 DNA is TGTGCCAGCAGCCAAGAAGGCAGGGGGCTCTCTAGGGACACTGAAGCTTTCTTT. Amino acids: CASSQEGRGLSRDTEAFF.

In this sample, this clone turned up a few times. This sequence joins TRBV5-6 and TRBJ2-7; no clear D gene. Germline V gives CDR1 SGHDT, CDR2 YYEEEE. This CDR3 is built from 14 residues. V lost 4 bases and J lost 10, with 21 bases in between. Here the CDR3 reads CASSRPARPTRQYF. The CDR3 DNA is TGTGCCAGCAGCCGGCCAGCGAGGCCTACACGTCAGTACTTC.

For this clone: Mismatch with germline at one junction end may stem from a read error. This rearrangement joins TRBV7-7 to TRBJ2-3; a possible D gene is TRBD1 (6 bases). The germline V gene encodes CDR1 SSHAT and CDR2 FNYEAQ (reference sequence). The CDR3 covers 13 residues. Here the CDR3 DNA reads TGTGCTAGCAGCTTTGACAGGAGAGATACGCAGTATTTT. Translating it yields CASSFDRRDTQYF.

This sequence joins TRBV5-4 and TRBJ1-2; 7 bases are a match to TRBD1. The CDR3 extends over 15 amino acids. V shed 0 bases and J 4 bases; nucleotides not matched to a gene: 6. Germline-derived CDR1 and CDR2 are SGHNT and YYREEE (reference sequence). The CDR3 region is CASSLESGTVYGYTF. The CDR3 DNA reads TGTGCCAGCAGCTTGGAATCCGGGACAGTCTATGGCTACACCTTC.

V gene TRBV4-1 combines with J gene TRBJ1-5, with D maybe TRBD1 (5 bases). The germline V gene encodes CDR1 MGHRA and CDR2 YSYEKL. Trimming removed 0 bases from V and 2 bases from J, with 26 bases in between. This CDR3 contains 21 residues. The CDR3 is CASSQDRASGGGGPGNQPQHF. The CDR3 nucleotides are TGCGCCAGCAGCCAAGACAGGGCGTCGGGTGGGGGGGGTCCGGGCAATCAGCCCCAGCATTTT.

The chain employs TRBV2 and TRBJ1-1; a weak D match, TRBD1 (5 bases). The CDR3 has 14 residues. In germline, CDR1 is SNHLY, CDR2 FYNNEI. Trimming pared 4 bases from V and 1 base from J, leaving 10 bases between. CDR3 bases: TGTGCCAGCAGTGTTTGGGGGGGGAACACTGAAGCTTTCTTT. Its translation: CASSVWGGNTEAFF.

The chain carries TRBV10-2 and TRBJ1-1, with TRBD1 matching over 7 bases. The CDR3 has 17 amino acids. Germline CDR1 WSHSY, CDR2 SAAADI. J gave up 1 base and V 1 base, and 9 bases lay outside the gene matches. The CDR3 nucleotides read TGCGCCAGCAGTGAGTTCCCTCCGCGGGACAGGAACACTGAAGCTTTCTTT. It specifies CASSEFPPRDRNTEAFF.

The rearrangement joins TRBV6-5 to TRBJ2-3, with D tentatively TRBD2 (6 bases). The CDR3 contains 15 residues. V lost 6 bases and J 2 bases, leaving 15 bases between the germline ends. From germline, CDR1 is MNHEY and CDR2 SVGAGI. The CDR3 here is CASRGPGLPTDTQYF. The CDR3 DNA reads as TGTGCCAGCAGGGGACCGGGACTTCCCACAGATACGCAGTATTTT.

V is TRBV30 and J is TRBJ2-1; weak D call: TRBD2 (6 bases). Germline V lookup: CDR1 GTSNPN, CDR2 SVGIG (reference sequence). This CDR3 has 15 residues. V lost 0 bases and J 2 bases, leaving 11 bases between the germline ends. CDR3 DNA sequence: TGTGCCTGGAGTGTACAGCCGGGGGCCTACAATGAGCAGTTCTTC. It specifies CAWSVQPGAYNEQFF.

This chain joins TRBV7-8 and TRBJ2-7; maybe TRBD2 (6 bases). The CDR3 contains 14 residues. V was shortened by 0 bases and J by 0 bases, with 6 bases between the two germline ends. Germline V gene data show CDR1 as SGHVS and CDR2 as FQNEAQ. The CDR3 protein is CASSLAGGSYEQYF. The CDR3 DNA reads TGTGCCAGCAGCTTAGCGGGGGGCTCCTACGAGCAGTACTTC.

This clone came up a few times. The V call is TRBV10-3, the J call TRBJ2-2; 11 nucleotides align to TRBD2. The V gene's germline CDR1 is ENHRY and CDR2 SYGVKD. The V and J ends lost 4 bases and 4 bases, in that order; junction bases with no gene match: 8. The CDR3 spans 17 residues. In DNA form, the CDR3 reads TGTGCCATCAGTGCCCTAGCGGGGGGTACGGGCACCGGGGAGCTGTTTTTT. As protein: CAISALAGGTGTGELFF.

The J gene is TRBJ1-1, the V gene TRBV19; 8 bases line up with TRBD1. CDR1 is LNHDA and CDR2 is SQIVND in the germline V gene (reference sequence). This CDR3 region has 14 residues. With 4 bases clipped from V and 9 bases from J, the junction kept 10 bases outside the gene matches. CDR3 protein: CASSTPLGQGKAFF. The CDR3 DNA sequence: TGTGCCAGTAGTACCCCCCTCGGACAGGGTAAAGCTTTCTTT.

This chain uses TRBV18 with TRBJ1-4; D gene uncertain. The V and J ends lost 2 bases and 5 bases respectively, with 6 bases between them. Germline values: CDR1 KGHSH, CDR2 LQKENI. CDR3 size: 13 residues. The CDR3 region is CASSPSTNEKLFF. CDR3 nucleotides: TGTGCCAGCTCACCATCTACGAATGAAAAACTGTTTTTT.

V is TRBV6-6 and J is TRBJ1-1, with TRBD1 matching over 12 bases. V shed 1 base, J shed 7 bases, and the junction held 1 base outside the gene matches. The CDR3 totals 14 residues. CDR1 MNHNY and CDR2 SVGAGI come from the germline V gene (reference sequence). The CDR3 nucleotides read TGTGCCAGCAGTTACTGGGACAGGGGGCATGAAGCTTTCTTT. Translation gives CASSYWDRGHEAFF.

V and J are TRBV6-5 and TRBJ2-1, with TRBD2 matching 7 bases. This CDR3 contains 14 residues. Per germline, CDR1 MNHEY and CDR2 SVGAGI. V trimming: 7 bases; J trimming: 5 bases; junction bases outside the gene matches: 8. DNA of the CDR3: TGTGCCAGCACCCTTCCGGGGGGAGACAATGAGCAGTTCTTC. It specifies CASTLPGGDNEQFF.

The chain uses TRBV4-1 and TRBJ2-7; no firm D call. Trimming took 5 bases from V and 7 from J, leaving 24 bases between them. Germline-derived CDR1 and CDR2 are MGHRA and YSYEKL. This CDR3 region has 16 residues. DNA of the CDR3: TGCGCCAGCAGCAGAGCGATTATATCGGAACCAAGGGAGCAGTACTTC. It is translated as CASSRAIISEPREQYF.

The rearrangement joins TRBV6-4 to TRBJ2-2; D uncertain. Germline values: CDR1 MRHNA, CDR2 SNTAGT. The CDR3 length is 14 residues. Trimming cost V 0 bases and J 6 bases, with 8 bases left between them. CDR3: CASSDSGRPGELFF. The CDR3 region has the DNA TGTGCCAGCAGTGACTCCGGCAGGCCCGGGGAGCTGTTTTTT.

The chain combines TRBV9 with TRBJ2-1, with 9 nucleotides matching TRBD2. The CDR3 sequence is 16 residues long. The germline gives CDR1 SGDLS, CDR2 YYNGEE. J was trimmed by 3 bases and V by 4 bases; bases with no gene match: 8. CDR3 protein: CASSLGGGRGYNEQFF. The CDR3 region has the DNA TGTGCCAGCAGCCTAGGGGGCGGGAGGGGCTACAATGAGCAGTTCTTC.

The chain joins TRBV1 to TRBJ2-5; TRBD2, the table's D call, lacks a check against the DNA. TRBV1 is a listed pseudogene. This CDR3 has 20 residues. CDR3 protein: CTSSQGPCLAGAPWQETQYF. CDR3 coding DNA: TGCACCAGCAGCCAAGGCCCTTGCCTAGCGGGAGCGCCGTGGCAAGAGACCCAGTACTTC.

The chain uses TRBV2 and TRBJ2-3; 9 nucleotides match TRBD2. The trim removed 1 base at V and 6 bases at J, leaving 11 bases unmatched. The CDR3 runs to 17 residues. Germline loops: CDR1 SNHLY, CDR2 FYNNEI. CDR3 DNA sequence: TGTGCCAGCAGTGAAGGTCGCCGACTAGCGGCGGGGGATACGCAGTATTTT. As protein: CASSEGRRLAAGDTQYF.

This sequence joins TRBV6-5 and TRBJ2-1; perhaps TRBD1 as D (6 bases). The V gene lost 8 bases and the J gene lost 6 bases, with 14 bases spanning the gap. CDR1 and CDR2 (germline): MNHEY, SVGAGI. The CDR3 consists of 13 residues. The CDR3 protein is CASHQGLRNEQFF. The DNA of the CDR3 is TGTGCCAGCCACCAGGGGTTGCGCAATGAGCAGTTCTTC.